This TCR beta chain emerged from a study of shared clonotypes between healthy human individuals. Profiling relied on immunoSEQ multiplex PCR, and the TCRdb table lists in-frame clones only, not all of them. The data show about 1 million clones, 60% to 80% seen once. As to this clone: Antigen specificity is unknown.

Germline V gene sequence: CDR1 SGHDT, CDR2 YYEEEE. The V end was cut by 6 bases, the J end by 5 bases, with 15 bases between. The CDR3 loop spans 14 amino acids. Findings and limits, study-wide: A handful of donors showed sharing of approximately 4.7% of naive CD4 clonotypes. Richness estimates generally favored naive over memory subsets.

Researchers partitioned CD4+ cells into CD45RA+ naive and CD45RA-negative memory subsets. This TCR was recovered from a man between 18 and 35 years old in good health. The chain links TRBV5-6 to TRBJ2-1, with D possibly being TRBD1 or TRBD2 (6 bases each). Sequenced: memory CD4+ T cells sorted from blood. Subset: CD45RA-negative fraction. The CDR3, as DNA: TGTGCCAGCATTACGGGGGCTGGCCACAATGAGCAGTTCTTC. This gives the protein CASITGAGHNEQFF.